These T cell receptor beta chains were read from a single sample in a study of OX40 agonist ivuxolimab in advanced cancers. TCRdb's table, derived via immunoSEQ multiplex PCR, lists solely in-frame clones and lacks some. Of more than 60,000 clones in the sample, roughly 90% were seen once. Sequenced material: CD4+ or CD8+ T cells sorted from blood, taken in a trial of the OX40 agonist ivuxolimab. These receptors all come from an adult with an advanced solid tumor such as melanoma, head and neck, liver or kidney cancer. Each CDR3 is given with its conserved first and last residue. Fields, in order: V gene, J gene, CDR3 length, CDR3 protein.

TRBV7-2	TRBJ1-1	15	CASSLEGRMNTEAFF
TRBV28	TRBJ1-2	13	CASRGQGAPGYTF
TRBV5-7	TRBJ2-1	13	CASTGGVYNEQFF
TRBV5-1	TRBJ2-3	16	CASSPGQDTSTDTQYF
TRBV28	TRBJ2-3	15	CASSLGGSSTDTQYF
TRBV28	TRBJ1-2	14	CASSLYGGENGYTF
TRBV5-1	TRBJ2-5	15	CASSIDYRGQETQYF
TRBV7-2	TRBJ1-4	13	CASSLGGSEKLFF
TRBV28	TRBJ2-5	14	CASLHLGGEETQYF
TRBV2	TRBJ2-5	14	CASKPGQFLAAQYF
TRBV9	TRBJ2-1	14	CASSVGLSYNEQFF
TRBV10-2	TRBJ1-1	14	CASSVQGIATEAFF
TRBV9	TRBJ2-7	15	CASSVDPTVSYEQYF
TRBV20-1	TRBJ2-7	11	CSARPGLEQYF
TRBV12-2	TRBJ1-5	17	CASRFQVRDRGNQPQHF
TRBV6-5	TRBJ2-2	12	CASSPLPGELFF
TRBV7-2	TRBJ2-7	15	CASSVEVGPFYEQYF
TRBV6-5	TRBJ1-4	16	CASSYSGLMINEKLFF
TRBV19	TRBJ1-1	13	CASSTQYNTEAFF
TRBV6-5	TRBJ2-1	15	CASRRLGQGIGEQFF
TRBV5-1	TRBJ2-5	15	CASNEERGGRETQYF
TRBV5-1	TRBJ2-3	15	CASSFGVVSTDTQYF
TRBV28	TRBJ2-5	13	CASRLTNVETQYF
TRBV9	TRBJ2-2	15	CASSLSAVNTGELFF
TRBV29-1	TRBJ2-3	13	CSVASGGTDTQYF
TRBV7-2	-	11	CASSSVYEQYF
TRBV28	TRBJ2-6	15	CASRDTGTGANVLTF
TRBV28	TRBJ2-1	16	CASSTLAGAYYNEQFF
TRBV2	TRBJ1-5	13	CASSGTPNQPQHF
TRBV7-8	TRBJ2-7	14	CASSLVGGSYEQYF
TRBV19	TRBJ2-1	15	CASSPGQGSYNEQFF
TRBV2	TRBJ1-1	12	CASILPPFEAFF
TRBV11-3	TRBJ1-1	15	CASSLNSGYNTEAFF
TRBV5-8	TRBJ2-7	11	CASSLIYEQYF